This T cell receptor beta chain was documented in a study of long-term antiretroviral therapy in people with HIV. The assay used was immunoSEQ (version v3.0), run at survey level. TCRdb's table, derived via immunoSEQ multiplex PCR, lists solely in-frame clones and lacks some. The repertoire holds tens of thousands of clones, with about 84% as singletons. One or more pre-ART and two or more post-ART PBMC samples were available from each donor. The sequence was obtained from a man between 35 and 55 years old with HIV. The sample was unsorted PBMCs, taken 4.7 to 5 years after starting antiretroviral therapy.

Written as DNA, the CDR3 is TGTGCCAGCAGCGCCGGGACAGGGAAATTCGGCACAGATACGCAGTATTTT. As protein: CASSAGTGKFGTDTQYF. V is TRBV5-6 and J is TRBJ2-3, with 9 bases aligning to TRBD1. The V and J ends lost 4 bases and 1 base, in that order; junction bases with no gene match: 10. The CDR3 has 17 amino acids. Germline loops: CDR1 SGHDT, CDR2 YYEEEE.